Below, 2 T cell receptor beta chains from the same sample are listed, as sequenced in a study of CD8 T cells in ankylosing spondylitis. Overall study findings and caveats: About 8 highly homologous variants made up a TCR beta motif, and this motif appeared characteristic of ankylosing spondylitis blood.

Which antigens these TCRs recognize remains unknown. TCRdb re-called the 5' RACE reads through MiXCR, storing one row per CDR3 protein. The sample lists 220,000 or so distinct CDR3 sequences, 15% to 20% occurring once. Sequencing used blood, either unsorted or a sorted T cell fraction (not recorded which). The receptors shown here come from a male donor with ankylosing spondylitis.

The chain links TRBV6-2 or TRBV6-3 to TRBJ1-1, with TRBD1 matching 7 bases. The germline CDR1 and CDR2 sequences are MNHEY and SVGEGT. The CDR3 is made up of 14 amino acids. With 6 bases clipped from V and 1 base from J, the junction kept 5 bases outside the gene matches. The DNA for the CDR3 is TGTGCCAGCAGGCCCGGGACAGAGAACACTGAAGCTTTCTTT. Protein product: CASRPGTENTEAFF.

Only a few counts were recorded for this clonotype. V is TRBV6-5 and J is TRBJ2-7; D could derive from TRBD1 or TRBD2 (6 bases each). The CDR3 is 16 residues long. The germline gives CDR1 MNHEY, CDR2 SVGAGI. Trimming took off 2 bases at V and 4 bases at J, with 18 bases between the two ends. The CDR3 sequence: CASSYDPVGGKYEQYF. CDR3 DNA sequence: TGTGCCAGCAGTTACGATCCCGTGGGGGGCAAGTACGAGCAGTACTTC.